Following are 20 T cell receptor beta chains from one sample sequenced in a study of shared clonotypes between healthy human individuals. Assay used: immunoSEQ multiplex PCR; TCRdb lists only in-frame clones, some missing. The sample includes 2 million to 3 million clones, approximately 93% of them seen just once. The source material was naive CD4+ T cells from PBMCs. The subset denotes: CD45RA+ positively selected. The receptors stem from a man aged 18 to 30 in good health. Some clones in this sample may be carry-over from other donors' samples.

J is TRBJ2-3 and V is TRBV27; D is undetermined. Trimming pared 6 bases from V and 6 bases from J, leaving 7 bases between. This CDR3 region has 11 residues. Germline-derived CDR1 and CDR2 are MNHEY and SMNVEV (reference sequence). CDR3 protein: CASRLGDTQYF. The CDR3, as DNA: TGTGCCAGCAGGCTAGGGGATACGCAGTATTTT.

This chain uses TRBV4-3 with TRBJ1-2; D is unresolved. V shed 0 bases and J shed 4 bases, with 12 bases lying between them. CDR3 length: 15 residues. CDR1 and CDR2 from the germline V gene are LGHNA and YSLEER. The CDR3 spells CASSQDPGQPYGYTF. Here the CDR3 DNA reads TGCGCCAGCAGCCAAGATCCGGGTCAGCCCTATGGCTACACCTTC.

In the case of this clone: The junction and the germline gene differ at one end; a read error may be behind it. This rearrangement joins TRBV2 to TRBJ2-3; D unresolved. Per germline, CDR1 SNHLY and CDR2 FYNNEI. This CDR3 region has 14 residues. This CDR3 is CASSQARSSDTQYF. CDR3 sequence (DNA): TGTGCCAGCAGTCAAGCCCGCTCATCAGATACGCAGTATTTT. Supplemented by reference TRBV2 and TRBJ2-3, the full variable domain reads EPEVTQTPSHQVTQMGQEVILRCVPISNHLYFYWYRQILGQKVEFLVSFYNNEISEKSEIFDDQFSVERPDGSNFTLKIRSTKLEDSAMYFCASSQARSSDTQYFGPGTRLTVL.

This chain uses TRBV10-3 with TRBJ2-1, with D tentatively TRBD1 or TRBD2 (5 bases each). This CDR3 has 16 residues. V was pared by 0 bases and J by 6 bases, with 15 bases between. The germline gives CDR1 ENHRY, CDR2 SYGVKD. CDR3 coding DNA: TGTGCCATCAGTGAGTCGCTGGGTCTTGGGGGCAATGAGCAGTTCTTC. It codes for CAISESLGLGGNEQFF.

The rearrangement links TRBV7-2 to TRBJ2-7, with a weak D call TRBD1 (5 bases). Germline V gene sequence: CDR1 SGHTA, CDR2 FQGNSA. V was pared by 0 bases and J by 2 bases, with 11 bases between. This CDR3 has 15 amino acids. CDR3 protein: CASSLASTVAYEQYF. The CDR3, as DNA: TGTGCCAGCAGCTTAGCTTCGACAGTCGCCTACGAGCAGTACTTC.

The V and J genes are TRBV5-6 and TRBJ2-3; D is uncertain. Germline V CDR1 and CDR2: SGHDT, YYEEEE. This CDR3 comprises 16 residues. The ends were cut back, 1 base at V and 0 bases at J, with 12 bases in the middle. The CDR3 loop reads CASSLIVEPSTDTQYF. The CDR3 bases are TGTGCCAGCAGCTTGATCGTCGAGCCCAGCACAGATACGCAGTATTTT.

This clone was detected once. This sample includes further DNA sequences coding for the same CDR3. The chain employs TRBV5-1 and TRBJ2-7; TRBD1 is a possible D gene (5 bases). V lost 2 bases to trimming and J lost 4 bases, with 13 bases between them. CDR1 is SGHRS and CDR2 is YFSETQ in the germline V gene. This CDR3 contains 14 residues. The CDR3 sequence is CASSLGQGPYEQYF. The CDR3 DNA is TGCGCCAGCAGCTTAGGTCAGGGTCCATACGAGCAGTACTTC.

Here the CDR3 reads CASSQISGTYNEQFF. The CDR3 DNA sequence: TGTGCCAGCAGCCAAATAAGCGGGACATACAATGAGCAGTTCTTC. The rearrangement links TRBV4-2 to TRBJ2-1; tentatively, D is TRBD2 (7 bases). Between the trimmed V and J ends, which lost 2 bases and 4 bases, there was a span of 12 bases. Germline lookup yields CDR1 LGHNA and CDR2 YNFKEQ. The CDR3 consists of 15 residues.

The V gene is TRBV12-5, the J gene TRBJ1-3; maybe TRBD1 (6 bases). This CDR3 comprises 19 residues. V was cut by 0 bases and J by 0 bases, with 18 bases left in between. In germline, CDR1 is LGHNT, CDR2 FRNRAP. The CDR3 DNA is TGTGCTAGTGGTTTGGTCGTAATCGTTCCGGACAGCTCTGGAAACACCATATATTTT. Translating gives CASGLVVIVPDSSGNTIYF.

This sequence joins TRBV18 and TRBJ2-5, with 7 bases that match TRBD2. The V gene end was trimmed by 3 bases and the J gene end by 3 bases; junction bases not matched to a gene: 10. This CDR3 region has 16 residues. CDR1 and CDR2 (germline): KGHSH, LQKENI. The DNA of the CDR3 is TGTGCCAGCTCACCGAACCACCAGGGAGGGAAAGAGACCCAGTACTTC. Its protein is CASSPNHQGGKETQYF.

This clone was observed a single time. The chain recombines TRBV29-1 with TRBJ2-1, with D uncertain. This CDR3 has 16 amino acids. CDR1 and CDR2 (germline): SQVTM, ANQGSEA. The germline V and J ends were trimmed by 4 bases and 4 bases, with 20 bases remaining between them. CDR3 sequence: CSVGVASSLVYNEQFF. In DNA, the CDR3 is TGCAGCGTTGGTGTGGCTTCTTCCCTAGTTTACAATGAGCAGTTCTTC.

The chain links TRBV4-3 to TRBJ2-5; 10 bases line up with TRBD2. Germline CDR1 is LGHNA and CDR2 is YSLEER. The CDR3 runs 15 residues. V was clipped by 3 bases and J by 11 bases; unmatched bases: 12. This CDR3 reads CASSHKAGGVGEQYF. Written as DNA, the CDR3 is TGCGCCAGCAGCCACAAAGCGGGAGGGGTCGGGGAGCAGTACTTC.

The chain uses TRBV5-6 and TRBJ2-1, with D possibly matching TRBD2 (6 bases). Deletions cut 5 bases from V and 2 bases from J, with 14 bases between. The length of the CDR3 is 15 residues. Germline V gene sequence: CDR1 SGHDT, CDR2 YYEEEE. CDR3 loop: CASSYSSATYNEQFF. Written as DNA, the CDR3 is TGTGCCAGCAGTTATTCTAGCGCGACCTACAATGAGCAGTTCTTC. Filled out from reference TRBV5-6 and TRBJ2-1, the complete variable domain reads DAGVTQSPTHLIKTRGQQVTLRCSPKSGHDTVSWYQQALGQGPQFIFQYYEEEERQRGNFPDRFSGHQFPNYSSELNVNALLLGDSALYLCASSYSSATYNEQFFGPGTRLTVL.

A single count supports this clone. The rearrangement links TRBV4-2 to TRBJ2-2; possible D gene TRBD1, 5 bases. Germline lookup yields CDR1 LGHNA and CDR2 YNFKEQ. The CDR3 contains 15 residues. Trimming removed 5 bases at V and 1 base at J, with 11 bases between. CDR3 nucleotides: TGTGCCAGCAGCAAAACAACAGGGAACACCGGGGAGCTGTTTTTT. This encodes CASSKTTGNTGELFF.

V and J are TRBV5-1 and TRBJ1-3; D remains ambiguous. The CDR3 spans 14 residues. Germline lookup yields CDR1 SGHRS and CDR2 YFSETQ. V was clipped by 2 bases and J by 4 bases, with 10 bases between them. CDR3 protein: CASSLNSDGNTIYF. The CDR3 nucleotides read TGCGCCAGCAGCTTAAACAGCGACGGAAACACCATATATTTT.

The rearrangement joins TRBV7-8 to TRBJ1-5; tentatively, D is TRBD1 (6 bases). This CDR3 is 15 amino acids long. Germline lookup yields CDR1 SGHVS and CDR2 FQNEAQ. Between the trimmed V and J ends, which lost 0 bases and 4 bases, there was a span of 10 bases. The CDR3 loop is CASSLAGGVNQPQHF. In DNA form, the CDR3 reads TGTGCCAGCAGCTTAGCAGGGGGAGTTAATCAGCCCCAGCATTTT.

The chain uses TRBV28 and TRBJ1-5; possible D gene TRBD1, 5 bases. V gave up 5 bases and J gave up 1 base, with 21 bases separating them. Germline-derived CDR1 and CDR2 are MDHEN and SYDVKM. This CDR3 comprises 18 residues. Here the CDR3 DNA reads TGTGCCAGCAGTACATTCGACAGCCCGATAGTCAGCAATCAGCCCCAGCATTTT. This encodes CASSTFDSPIVSNQPQHF.

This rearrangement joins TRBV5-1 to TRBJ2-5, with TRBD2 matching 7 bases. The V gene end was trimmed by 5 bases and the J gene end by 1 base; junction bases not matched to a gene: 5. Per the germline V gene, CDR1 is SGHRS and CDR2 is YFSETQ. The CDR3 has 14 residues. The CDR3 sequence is CASRNGRTQETQYF. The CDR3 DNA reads TGCGCCAGCAGGAACGGGAGGACCCAAGAGACCCAGTACTTC. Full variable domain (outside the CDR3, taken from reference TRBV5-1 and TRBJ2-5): KAGVTQTPRYLIKTRGQQVTLSCSPISGHRSVSWYQQTPGQGLQFLFEYFSETQRNKGNFPGRFSGRQFSNSRSEMNVSTLELGDSALYLCASRNGRTQETQYFGPGTRLLVL.

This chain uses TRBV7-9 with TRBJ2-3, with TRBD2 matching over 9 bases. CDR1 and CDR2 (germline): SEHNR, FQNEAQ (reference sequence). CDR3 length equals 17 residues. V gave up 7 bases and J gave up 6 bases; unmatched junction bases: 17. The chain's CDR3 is CASTQSQLAGIGDTQYF. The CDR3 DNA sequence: TGTGCCAGCACCCAATCGCAGCTAGCGGGAATAGGGGATACGCAGTATTTT.

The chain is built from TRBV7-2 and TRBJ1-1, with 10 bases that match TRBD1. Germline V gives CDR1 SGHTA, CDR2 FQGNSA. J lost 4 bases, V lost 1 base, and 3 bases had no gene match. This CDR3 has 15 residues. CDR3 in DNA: TGTGCCAGCAGCTTAGGGGGGACAGGGGTCACTGAAGCTTTCTTT. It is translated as CASSLGGTGVTEAFF.